These 18 T cell receptor beta chains share one sample of origin, sequenced in a study of Graves' ophthalmopathy and Graves' hyperthyroidism. RNA transcripts yielded amplified TCR beta CDR3 regions. RT-PCR in the first round used HTBI primers; a second-round multiplex PCR followed. Each CDR3 protein is one row after TCRdb ran MiXCR on the multiplex PCR reads. Of over 450,000 distinct CDR3 sequences in the sample, approximately 15% were seen once. Sequencing input: blood. The source of these receptors is a woman younger than 45 with Graves' ophthalmopathy.

Many counts were recorded for this clonotype. The chain employs TRBV12-3 or TRBV12-4 and TRBJ2-5; the match to TRBD1 covers 8 bases. The CDR3 runs to 14 residues. The V and J ends lost 6 bases and 9 bases, in that order; junction bases with no gene match: 12. The CDR3 protein is CASSRGQGQDPQYF. The CDR3, as DNA: TGTGCCAGCAGCCGTGGACAGGGTCAGGATCCCCAGTACTTC.

This clonotype has ten or more counts. The J gene is TRBJ2-2, the V gene TRBV7-3, with D tentatively TRBD1 or TRBD2 (5 bases each). Germline values: CDR1 SGHTA, CDR2 FQGTGA. This CDR3 comprises 17 residues. V lost 2 bases and J lost 1, with 14 bases in between. CDR3 residues: CASSLGVFGGNTGELFF. DNA of the CDR3: TGTGCCAGCAGCTTAGGGGTTTTTGGGGGGAACACCGGGGAGCTGTTTTTT. Together with reference TRBV7-3 and TRBJ2-2, the CDR3 gives the full variable domain: GAGVSQTPSNKVTEKGKYVELRCDPISGHTALYWYRQSLGQGPEFLIYFQGTGAADDSGLPNDRFFAVRPEGSVSTLKIQRTERGDSAVYLCASSLGVFGGNTGELFFGEGSRLTVL.

This clonotype was observed many times. V usage is TRBV28 and J usage is TRBJ2-2; D unresolved. The CDR3 length is 15 residues. V lost 2 bases and J 1 base, leaving 8 bases between the germline ends. In germline, CDR1 is MDHEN, CDR2 SYDVKM. The CDR3 spells CASSLAWGNTGELFF. CDR3 nucleotide sequence: TGTGCCAGCAGTTTAGCTTGGGGGAACACCGGGGAGCTGTTTTTT.

The chain couples TRBV20-1 to TRBJ2-7; 9 nucleotides align to TRBD2. This CDR3 contains 12 residues. V lost 4 bases to trimming and J lost 3 bases; unmatched junction nucleotides: 1. Germline V gene lookup returns CDR1 DFQATT and CDR2 SNEGSKA (reference sequence). This CDR3 reads CSAMTSGYEQYF. Written as DNA, the CDR3 is TGCAGTGCTATGACTAGCGGCTACGAGCAGTACTTC.

This clonotype was observed at least ten times. The chain has TRBV11-3 and TRBJ2-7; D ambiguous. The CDR3 runs 12 residues. Deletions cut 0 bases from V and 2 bases from J, with 2 bases between. From germline, CDR1 is SGHNT and CDR2 YENEEA. The DNA of the CDR3 is TGTGCCAGCAGCTTAGAGACCTACGAGCAGTACTTC. It encodes CASSLETYEQYF.

The chain carries TRBV18 and TRBJ2-7; D call uncertain. Trimming took off 4 bases at V and 2 bases at J, with 15 bases between the two ends. Germline V lookup: CDR1 KGHSH, CDR2 LQKENI. The CDR3 contains 15 residues. CDR3 in DNA: TGTGCCAGCTCACTTGGCGGAATAACGACCTACGAGCAGTACTTC. Protein product: CASSLGGITTYEQYF.

This clonotype appeared many times. The chain has TRBV10-3 and TRBJ1-1; TRBD1 aligns across 7 bases. Per germline, CDR1 ENHRY and CDR2 SYGVKD. The J segment lost 3 bases and the V segment lost 6 bases, leaving 13 bases of the junction unmatched. The CDR3 has 16 amino acids. CDR3 loop: CAISPRQGGIYTEAFF. CDR3 bases: TGTGCCATCAGCCCTAGACAGGGTGGCATTTACACTGAAGCTTTCTTT.

This clonotype came up many times. The CDR3 DNA sequence: TGTGCCAGCATGAGGTCCCTAGAACACACTGAAGCTTTCTTT. Translated, it gives CASMRSLEHTEAFF. J is TRBJ1-1 and V is TRBV6-1; D remains unclear. The V end lost 7 bases, the J end lost 3 bases, and 15 bases lay between the germline ends. The CDR3 is made up of 14 amino acids. Germline lookup yields CDR1 MNHNS and CDR2 SASEGT.

This clonotype has a handful of counts. The CDR3 does not close with the conserved phenylalanine or tryptophan, likely indicating a read error. V and J are TRBV7-2 and TRBJ1-1; 9 positions match TRBD1. The CDR3 consists of 15 residues. Looked up from germline, CDR1 is SGHTA and CDR2 is FQGNSA. V shed 5 bases, J shed 0 bases, and the junction held 4 bases outside the gene matches. CDR3 nucleotide sequence: TGTGCCAGCAGCCTCGGACAGGGGATGAACACTGAAGCTTTCTTG. It codes for CASSLGQGMNTEAFL.

This clonotype was recorded at least ten times. The V gene is TRBV29-1, the J gene TRBJ1-1; D might be TRBD1 (5 bases). The germline V gene encodes CDR1 SQVTM and CDR2 ANQGSEA. The CDR3 sequence is 14 residues long. The V end lost 2 bases, the J end lost 4 bases, and 14 bases lay between the germline ends. The DNA for the CDR3 is TGCAGCGTTGAATGGGGGGTCGGGGGCACTGAAGCTTTCTTT. Translation: CSVEWGVGGTEAFF.

A word on this clonotype: Just one base apart from a much larger clone, this may be a read error. CDR3 sequence: CAWNATGRTEAFF. CDR3 nucleotide sequence: TGTGCCTGGAACGCCACGGGGCGGACTGAAGCTTTCTTT. This sequence joins TRBV30 and TRBJ1-1; TRBD1 might be the D (5 bases). CDR1 is GTSNPN and CDR2 is SVGIG in the germline V gene (reference sequence). Trimming pared 4 bases from V and 5 bases from J, leaving 14 bases between. This CDR3 spans 13 amino acids.

This clonotype was observed many times. Here the CDR3 reads CASSLAGLGEQYF. The CDR3 DNA reads TGTGCCAGCAGCTTGGCGGGGTTGGGGGAGCAGTACTTC. This rearrangement joins TRBV7-2 to TRBJ2-7; maybe TRBD2 (6 bases). Germline-derived CDR1 and CDR2 are SGHTA and FQGNSA. The CDR3 consists of 13 residues. V was pared by 3 bases and J by 7 bases, with 13 bases between.

V is TRBV30 and J is TRBJ1-5; TRBD1 might be the D (6 bases). Germline-derived CDR1 and CDR2 are GTSNPN and SVGIG (reference sequence). Trimming cost V 3 bases and J 8 bases, with 17 bases left between them. The CDR3 consists of 14 residues. The CDR3 here is CAWSQGGGKEPQHF. CDR3 nucleotides: TGTGCCTGGAGCCAAGGGGGGGGGAAAGAGCCCCAGCATTTT.

This clonotype was observed many times. At one of its ends the junction is not consistent with the germline gene, which may arise from a read error. The chain links TRBV6-5 to TRBJ1-2; D not resolved. The CDR3 is made up of 14 amino acids. Germline V gives CDR1 MNHEY, CDR2 SVGAGI. The CDR3 nucleotides are TGTGCCAGCACTCATGGACCGACGACCTATGACTACACCTTC. This codes for CASTHGPTTYDYTF.

This clonotype came up many times. The V call is TRBV27, the J call TRBJ2-5; D might be TRBD1 (5 bases). Trimming cost V 2 bases and J 4 bases, with 11 bases left between them. This CDR3 has 14 residues. The germline V gene has CDR1 MNHEY and CDR2 SMNVEV (reference sequence). CDR3 region: CASSLRGLVETQYF. In DNA, the CDR3 is TGTGCCAGCAGTTTAAGGGGTTTAGTAGAGACCCAGTACTTC.

The table lists this clonotype with many counts. This chain links TRBV29-1 with TRBJ1-1; D perhaps matches TRBD1 (5 bases). V was shortened by 2 bases and J by 4 bases, with 14 bases between the two germline ends. The CDR3 consists of 14 residues. Germline V gives CDR1 SQVTM, CDR2 ANQGSEA. CDR3 sequence (DNA): TGCAGCGTTGAACTTCAGGGTGGGAGCACTGAAGCTTTCTTT. Amino acids: CSVELQGGSTEAFF.

J is TRBJ1-1 and V is TRBV5-1; TRBD1 aligns across 9 bases. Germline values: CDR1 SGHRS, CDR2 YFSETQ. This CDR3 comprises 15 residues. The trim removed 4 bases at V and 4 bases at J, leaving 8 bases unmatched. The CDR3 DNA follows: TGCGCCAGCAGCCATACAGGGGGCGCAGGCACTGAAGCTTTCTTT. It encodes CASSHTGGAGTEAFF.

At least ten counts were recorded for this clonotype. The chain employs TRBV4-1 and TRBJ2-7; D is perhaps TRBD2 (5 bases). Deletions cut 3 bases from V and 4 bases from J, with 16 bases between. This CDR3 has 15 residues. The germline CDR1 and CDR2 sequences are MGHRA and YSYEKL. The CDR3 loop reads CASSQRTGSPYEQYF. In DNA, the CDR3 is TGCGCCAGCAGCCAGAGGACTGGCTCTCCATACGAGCAGTACTTC.